What follows is one TCR beta chain and its context. The antigen is undetermined. The germline gives CDR1 MDHEN, CDR2 SYDVKM. The length of the CDR3 is 16 residues. The V and J ends lost 3 bases and 7 bases, in that order; junction bases with no gene match: 7. The data belong to a study of T cells in Graves' hyperthyroidism and ophthalmopathy. General study findings and limits: Ophthalmopathy stood apart from stable hyperthyroidism in a 13 V-J model.

RNA transcripts served as the template for amplifying TCR beta CDR3 regions. The HTBI primer set served for first-round RT-PCR of the TCR CDR3. TCRdb passed the multiplex PCR reads through MiXCR, listing each CDR3 protein once. Among about 640,000 distinct CDR3 sequences listed, around 20% were seen once. This sequence joins TRBV28 and TRBJ2-1, with 12 bases identical to TRBD2. The sequenced sample was blood. The TCR was taken from a man aged 30 to 45 with Graves' ophthalmopathy. The DNA for the CDR3 is TGTGCCAGCAGTTTCCCGACTAGCGGGAGCAGTAATGAGCAGTTCTTC. Translation gives CASSFPTSGSSNEQFF.